The 3 T cell receptor beta chains below were found in one sample sequenced in a study of memory CD4+ T cells and cytomegalovirus serostatus. TCRdb's copy holds only in-frame clones and misses some; the assay was immunoSEQ multiplex PCR. Of under 70,000 clones in the sample, approximately 78% were seen once. Single viable CD3+CD4+CD8-CD45RO+ cells were sorted as the memory CD4+ T cells. Specimen: memory CD4+ T cells from blood. These receptors were obtained from an adult in good health and CMV-seronegative.

The CDR3 sequence is CASSLDRNGNIQYF. The CDR3 coding sequence is TGTGCCAGCAGCTTGGACAGGAATGGGAACATTCAGTACTTC. The J gene is TRBJ2-4, the V gene TRBV7-2, with TRBD1 matching 7 bases. V shed 3 bases, J shed 7 bases, and the junction held 6 bases outside the gene matches. The CDR3 sequence is 14 residues long. Germline CDR1 SGHTA, CDR2 FQGNSA.

This chain joins TRBV5-1 and TRBJ2-7, with a tentative D call TRBD2 (5 bases). Looked up from germline, CDR1 is SGHRS and CDR2 is YFSETQ. The CDR3 runs 12 residues. V dropped 0 bases and J dropped 6 bases, with 7 bases sitting between them. The CDR3 region is CASSLGGLEQYF. In DNA, the CDR3 is TGCGCCAGCAGCTTGGGAGGGCTCGAGCAGTACTTC.

The chain combines TRBV7-9 with TRBJ1-1; D ambiguous. Germline CDR1 reads SEHNR; CDR2 reads FQNEAQ (reference sequence). This CDR3 has 13 residues. The V and J ends lost 5 bases and 1 base respectively, with 8 bases between them. The CDR3 region is CASSRQENTEAFF. The CDR3 DNA sequence: TGTGCCAGCAGCCGGCAGGAGAACACTGAAGCTTTCTTT.